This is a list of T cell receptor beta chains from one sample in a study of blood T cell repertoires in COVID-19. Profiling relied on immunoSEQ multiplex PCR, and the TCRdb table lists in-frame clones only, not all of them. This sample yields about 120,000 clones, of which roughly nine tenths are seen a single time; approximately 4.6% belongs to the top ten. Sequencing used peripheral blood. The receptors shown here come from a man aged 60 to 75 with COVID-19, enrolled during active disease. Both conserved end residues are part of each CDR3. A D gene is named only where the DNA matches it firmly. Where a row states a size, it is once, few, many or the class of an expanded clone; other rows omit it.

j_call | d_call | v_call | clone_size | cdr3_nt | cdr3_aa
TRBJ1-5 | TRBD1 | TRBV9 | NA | TGTGCCAGCAGCGTCGATCCGGGACAGGAGAGACCCAATCAGCCCCAGCATTTT | CASSVDPGQERPNQPQHF
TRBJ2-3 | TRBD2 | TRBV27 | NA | TGTGCCAGCAGCTTAGACCCTCCGGGACTAGCGGGAGGGAGGACAGATACGCAGTATTTT | CASSLDPPGLAGGRTDTQYF
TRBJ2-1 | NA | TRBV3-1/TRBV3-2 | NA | TGTGCCAGCAGCCTTTTACCCCCGGCAGCGAGCTCCTACAATGAGCAGTTCTTC | CASSLLPPAASSYNEQFF
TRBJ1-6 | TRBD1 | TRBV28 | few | TGTGCCAGCAGTAGGACAGGGGATAATTCACCCCTCCACTTT | CASSRTGDNSPLHF
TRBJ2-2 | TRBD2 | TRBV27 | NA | TGTGCCAGCAGTTTATCAGCTAGCGGTACCGGGGAGCTGTTTTTT | CASSLSASGTGELFF
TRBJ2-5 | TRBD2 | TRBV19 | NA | TGTGCCAGTAGGGGGCTAGCGGCCCAAGAGACCCAGTACTTC | CASRGLAAQETQYF
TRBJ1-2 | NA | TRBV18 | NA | TGTGCCAGCTCACCAAGCCCACAAACGGACAGCAAAGGCTACACCTTC | CASSPSPQTDSKGYTF
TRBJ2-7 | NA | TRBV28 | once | TGTGCCAGCAGTTTTGAGGTGGACGAGCAGTACTTC | CASSFEVDEQYF
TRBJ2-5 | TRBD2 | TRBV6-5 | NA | TGTGCCAGCAGAGCTCCGGGGGGGAAGACCCAGTACTTC | CASRAPGGKTQYF
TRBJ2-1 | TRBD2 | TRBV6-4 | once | TGTGCCAGCAGGCCGGGACTAGAGTACAATGAGCAGTTCTTC | CASRPGLEYNEQFF
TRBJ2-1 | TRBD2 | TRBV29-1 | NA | TGCAGCGTTGAGGGACTAGAAGTAAATGAGCAGTTCTTC | CSVEGLEVNEQFF
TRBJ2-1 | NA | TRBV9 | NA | TGTGCCAGCAGCCCTTGGGGGGACGAGCAGTTCTTC | CASSPWGDEQFF
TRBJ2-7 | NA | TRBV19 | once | TGTGCCAGTAGTCCAATTACAGGGACCTACGAGCAGTACTTC | CASSPITGTYEQYF
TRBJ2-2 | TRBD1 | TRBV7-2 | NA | TGTGCCAGCAGCTCCACAGGGGTCGCGAACACCGGGGAGCTGTTTTTT | CASSSTGVANTGELFF
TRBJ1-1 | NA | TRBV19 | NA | TGTGCCAGTAGGCGCGACATGAACACTGAAGCTTTCTTT | CASRRDMNTEAFF
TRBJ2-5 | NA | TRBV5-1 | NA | TGCGCCAGCAGCTTGGACGGGACACCCGGGGAGACCCAGTACTTC | CASSLDGTPGETQYF
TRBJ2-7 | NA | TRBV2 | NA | TGTGCCAGCAGTGAACGCAGGTCCTCCTACGAGCAGTACTTC | CASSERRSSYEQYF
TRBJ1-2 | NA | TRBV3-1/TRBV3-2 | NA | TGTGCCAGCAGCCAAGAACCTGAGGCGGGGAACTATGGCTACACCTTC | CASSQEPEAGNYGYTF